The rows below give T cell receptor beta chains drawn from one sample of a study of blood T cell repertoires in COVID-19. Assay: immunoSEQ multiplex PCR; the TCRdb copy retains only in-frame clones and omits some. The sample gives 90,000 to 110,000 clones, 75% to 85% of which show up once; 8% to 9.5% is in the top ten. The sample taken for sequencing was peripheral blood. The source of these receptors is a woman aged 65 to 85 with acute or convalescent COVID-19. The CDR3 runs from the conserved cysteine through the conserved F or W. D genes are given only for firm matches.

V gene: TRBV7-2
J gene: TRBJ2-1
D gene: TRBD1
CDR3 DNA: TGTGCCAGCAGTATGGGACAGGGAGTATCCAATGAGCAGTTCTTC
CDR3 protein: CASSMGQGVSNEQFF

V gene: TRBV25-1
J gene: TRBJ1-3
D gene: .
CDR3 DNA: TGTGCCAGCAGTGATCAGGTTAAGTCTGGAAACACCATATATTTT
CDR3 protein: CASSDQVKSGNTIYF

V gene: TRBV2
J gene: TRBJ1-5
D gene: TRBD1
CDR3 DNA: TGTGCCAGCAGGGGACAGCAGATATACAATCAGCCCCAGCATTTT
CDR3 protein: CASRGQQIYNQPQHF

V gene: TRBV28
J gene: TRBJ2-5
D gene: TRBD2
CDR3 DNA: TGTGCCAGCAGTGGGGGACTAGCGGGCCAAGAGACCCAGTACTTC
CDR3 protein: CASSGGLAGQETQYF

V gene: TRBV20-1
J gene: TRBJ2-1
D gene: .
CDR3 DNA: TGCAGTGCTTATCCCCAGGATGAGCAGTTCTTC
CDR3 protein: CSAYPQDEQFF

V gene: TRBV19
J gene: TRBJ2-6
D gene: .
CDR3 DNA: TGTGCCAGTAGTACCGGGTCCCGGGACTTGGGCAACGTCCTGACTTTC
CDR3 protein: CASSTGSRDLGNVLTF

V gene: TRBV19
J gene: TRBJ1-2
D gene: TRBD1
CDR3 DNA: TGTGCCAGTAACTTCCGGGACAGGGGCAGTAACTATGGCTACACCTTC
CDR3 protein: CASNFRDRGSNYGYTF

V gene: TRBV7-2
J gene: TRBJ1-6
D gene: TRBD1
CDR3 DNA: TGTGCCAGCAGCCCGAGCAGCGGGACAGGCGCCCTCCACTTT
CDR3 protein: CASSPSSGTGALHF

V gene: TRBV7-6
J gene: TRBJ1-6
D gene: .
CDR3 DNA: TGTGCCAGCGGCGGGGGATATAATTCACCCCTCCACTTT
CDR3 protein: CASGGGYNSPLHF

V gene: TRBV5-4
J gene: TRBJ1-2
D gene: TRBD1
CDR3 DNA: TGTGCCAGCAGCTTGGCAGCTACTGGACAGGGTTTGAGTGGCTACACCTTC
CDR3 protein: CASSLAATGQGLSGYTF

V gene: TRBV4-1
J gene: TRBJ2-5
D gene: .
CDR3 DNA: TGCGCCAGCAGCCCTCCAACGGGATGGGAGACCCAGTACTTC
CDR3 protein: CASSPPTGWETQYF

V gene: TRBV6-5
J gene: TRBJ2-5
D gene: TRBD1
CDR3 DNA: TGTGCCAGCAGCCGCGACAGGGGAGAGACCCAGTACTTC
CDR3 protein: CASSRDRGETQYF

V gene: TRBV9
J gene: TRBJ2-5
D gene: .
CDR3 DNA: TGTGCCAGCAGCGACCCCAGGGTGGGGGAGACCCAGTACTTC
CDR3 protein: CASSDPRVGETQYF

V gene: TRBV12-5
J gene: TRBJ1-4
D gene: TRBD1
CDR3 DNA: TGTGCTAGTGGTTCGACCACAGGGGGATCTAATGAAAAACTGTTTTTT
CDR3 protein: CASGSTTGGSNEKLFF

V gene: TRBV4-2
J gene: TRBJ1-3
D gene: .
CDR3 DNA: TGTGCCAGCACCCTCAGTGGGGCCTATGCTGGAAACACCATATATTTT
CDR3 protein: CASTLSGAYAGNTIYF

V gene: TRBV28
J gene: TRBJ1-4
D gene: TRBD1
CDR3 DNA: TGTGCCAGCAGCAGTCCCGGGACAGGGTTCGGGGTCTTAAATGAAAAACTGTTTTTT
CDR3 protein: CASSSPGTGFGVLNEKLFF

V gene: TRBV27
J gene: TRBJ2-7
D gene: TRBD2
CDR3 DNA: TGTGCCAGCAGTTTATCGGGGGGGAAGAGCGAGCAGTACTTC
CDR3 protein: CASSLSGGKSEQYF